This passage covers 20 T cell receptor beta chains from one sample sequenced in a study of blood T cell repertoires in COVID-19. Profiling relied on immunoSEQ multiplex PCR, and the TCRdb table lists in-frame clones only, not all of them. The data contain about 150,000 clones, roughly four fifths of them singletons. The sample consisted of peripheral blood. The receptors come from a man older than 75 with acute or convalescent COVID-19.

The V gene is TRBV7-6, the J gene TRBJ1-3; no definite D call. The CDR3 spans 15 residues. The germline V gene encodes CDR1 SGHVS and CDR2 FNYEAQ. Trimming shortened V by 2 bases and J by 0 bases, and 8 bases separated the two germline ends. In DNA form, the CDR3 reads TGTGCCAGCAGCTTACTGTCGAGCTCTGGAAACACCATATATTTT. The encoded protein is CASSLLSSSGNTIYF.

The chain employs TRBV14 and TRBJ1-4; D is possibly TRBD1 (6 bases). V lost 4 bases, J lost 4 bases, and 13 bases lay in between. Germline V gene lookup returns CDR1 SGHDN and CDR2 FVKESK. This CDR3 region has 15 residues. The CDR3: CASSLWTASNEKLFF. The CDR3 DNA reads TGTGCCAGCAGCCTTTGGACAGCGAGTAATGAAAAACTGTTTTTT.

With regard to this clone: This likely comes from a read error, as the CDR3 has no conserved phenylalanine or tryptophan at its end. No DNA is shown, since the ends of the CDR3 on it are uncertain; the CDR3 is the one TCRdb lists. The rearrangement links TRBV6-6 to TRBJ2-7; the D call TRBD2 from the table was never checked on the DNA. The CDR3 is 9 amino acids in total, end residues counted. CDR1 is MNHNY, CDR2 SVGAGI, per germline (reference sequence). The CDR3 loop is CASSYSSPS.

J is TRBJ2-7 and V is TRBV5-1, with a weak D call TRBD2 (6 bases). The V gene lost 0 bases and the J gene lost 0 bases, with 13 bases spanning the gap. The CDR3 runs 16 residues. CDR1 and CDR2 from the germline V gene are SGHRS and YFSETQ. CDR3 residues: CASSLGGGKSSYEQYF. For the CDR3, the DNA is TGCGCCAGCAGCTTGGGTGGGGGGAAAAGCTCCTACGAGCAGTACTTC.

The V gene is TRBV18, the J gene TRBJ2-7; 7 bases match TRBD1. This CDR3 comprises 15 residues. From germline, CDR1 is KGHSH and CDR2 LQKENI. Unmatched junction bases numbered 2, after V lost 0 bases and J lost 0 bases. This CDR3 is CASSPPRTGSYEQYF. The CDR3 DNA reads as TGTGCCAGCTCACCACCTAGGACAGGCTCCTACGAGCAGTACTTC.

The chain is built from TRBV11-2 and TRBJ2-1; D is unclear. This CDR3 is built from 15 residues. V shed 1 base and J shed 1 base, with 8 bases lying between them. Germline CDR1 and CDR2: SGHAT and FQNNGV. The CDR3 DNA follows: TGTGCCAGCAGCTTAGGTGTCAATTCCTACAATGAGCAGTTCTTC. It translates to CASSLGVNSYNEQFF.

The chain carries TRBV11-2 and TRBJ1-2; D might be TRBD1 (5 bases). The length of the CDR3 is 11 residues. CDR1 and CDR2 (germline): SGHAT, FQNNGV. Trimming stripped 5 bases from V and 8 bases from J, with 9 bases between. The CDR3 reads CASSLGGGYTF. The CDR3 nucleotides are TGTGCCAGCAGCCTTGGGGGGGGCTACACCTTC.

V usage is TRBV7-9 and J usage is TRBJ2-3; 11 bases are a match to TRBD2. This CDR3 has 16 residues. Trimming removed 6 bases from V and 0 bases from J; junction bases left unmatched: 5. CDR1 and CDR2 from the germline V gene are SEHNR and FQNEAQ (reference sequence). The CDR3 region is CASSRTSGGSTDTQYF. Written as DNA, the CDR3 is TGTGCCAGCAGTCGAACTAGCGGGGGAAGCACAGATACGCAGTATTTT.

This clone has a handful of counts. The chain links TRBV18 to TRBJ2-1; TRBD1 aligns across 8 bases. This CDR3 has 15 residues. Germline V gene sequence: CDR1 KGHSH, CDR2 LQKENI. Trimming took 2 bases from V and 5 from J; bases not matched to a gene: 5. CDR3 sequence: CASSPGQGANNEQFF. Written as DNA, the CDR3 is TGTGCCAGCTCACCAGGCCAGGGGGCCAACAATGAGCAGTTCTTC. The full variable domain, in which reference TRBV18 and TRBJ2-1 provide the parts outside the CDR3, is NAGVMQNPRHLVRRRGQEARLRCSPMKGHSHVYWYRQLPEEGLKFMVYLQKENIIDESGMPKERFSAEFPKEGPSILRIQQVVRGDSAAYFCASSPGQGANNEQFFGPGTRLTVL.

CDR3 bases: TGTGCCTGGGTAGACAGCTACGAGCAGTACTTC. It is translated as CAWVDSYEQYF. V is TRBV30 and J is TRBJ2-7, with D tentatively TRBD1 (5 bases). Germline V CDR1 and CDR2: GTSNPN, SVGIG (reference sequence). The CDR3 totals 11 residues. V was clipped by 5 bases and J by 3 bases, with 8 bases between them.

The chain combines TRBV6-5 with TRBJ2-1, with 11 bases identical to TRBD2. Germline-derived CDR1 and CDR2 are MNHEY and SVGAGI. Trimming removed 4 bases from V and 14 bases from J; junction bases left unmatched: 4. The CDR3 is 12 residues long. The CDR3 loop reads CASSSSGLAEFF. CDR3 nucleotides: TGTGCCAGCAGTTCATCGGGACTAGCGGAGTTCTTC.

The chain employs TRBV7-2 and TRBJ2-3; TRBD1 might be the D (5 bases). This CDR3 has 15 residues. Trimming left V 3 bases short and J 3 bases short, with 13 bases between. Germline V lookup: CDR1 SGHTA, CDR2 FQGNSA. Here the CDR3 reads CASSFSGLATDTQYF. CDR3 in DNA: TGTGCCAGCAGCTTTTCAGGGCTCGCGACAGATACGCAGTATTTT.

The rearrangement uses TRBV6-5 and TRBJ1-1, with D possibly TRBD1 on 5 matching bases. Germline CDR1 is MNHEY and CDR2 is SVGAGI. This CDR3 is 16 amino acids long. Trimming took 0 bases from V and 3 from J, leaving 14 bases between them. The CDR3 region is CASSYSSQEIYTEAFF. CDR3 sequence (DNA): TGTGCCAGCAGTTACTCGTCACAGGAGATCTACACTGAAGCTTTCTTT.

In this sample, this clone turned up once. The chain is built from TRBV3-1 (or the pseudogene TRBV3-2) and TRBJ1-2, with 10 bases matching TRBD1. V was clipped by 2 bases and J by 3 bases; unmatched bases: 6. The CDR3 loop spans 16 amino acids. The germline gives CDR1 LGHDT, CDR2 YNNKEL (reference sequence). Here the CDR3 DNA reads TGTGCCAGCAGCCAATCCGGGACAGGGGTTTACTATGGCTACACCTTC. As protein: CASSQSGTGVYYGYTF.

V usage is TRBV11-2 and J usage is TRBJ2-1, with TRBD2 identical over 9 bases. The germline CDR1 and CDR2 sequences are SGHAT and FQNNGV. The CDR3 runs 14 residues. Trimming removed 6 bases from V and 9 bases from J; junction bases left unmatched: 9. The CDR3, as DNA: TGTGCCAGCAGTCCTCGGACTAGCGTAATTGAGCAGTTCTTC. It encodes CASSPRTSVIEQFF.

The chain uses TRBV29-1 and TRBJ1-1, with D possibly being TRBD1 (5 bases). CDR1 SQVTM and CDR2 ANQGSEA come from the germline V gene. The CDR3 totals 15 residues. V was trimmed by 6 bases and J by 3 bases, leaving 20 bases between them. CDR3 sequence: CSVKGRESLDTEAFF. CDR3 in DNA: TGCAGCGTAAAGGGCAGGGAATCTTTGGACACTGAAGCTTTCTTT. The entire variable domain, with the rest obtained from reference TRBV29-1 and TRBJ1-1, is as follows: SAVISQKPSRDICQRGTSLTIQCQVDSQVTMMFWYRQQPGQSLTLIATANQGSEATYESGFVIDKFPISRPNLTFSTLTVSNMSPEDSSIYLCSVKGRESLDTEAFFGQGTRLTVV.

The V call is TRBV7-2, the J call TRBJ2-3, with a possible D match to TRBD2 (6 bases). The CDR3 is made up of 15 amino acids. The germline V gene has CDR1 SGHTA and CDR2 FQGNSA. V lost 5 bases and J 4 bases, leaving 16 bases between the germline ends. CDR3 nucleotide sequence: TGTGCCAGCAGCCCCCTGGGAGGTAGCCCAGATACGCAGTATTTT. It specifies CASSPLGGSPDTQYF.

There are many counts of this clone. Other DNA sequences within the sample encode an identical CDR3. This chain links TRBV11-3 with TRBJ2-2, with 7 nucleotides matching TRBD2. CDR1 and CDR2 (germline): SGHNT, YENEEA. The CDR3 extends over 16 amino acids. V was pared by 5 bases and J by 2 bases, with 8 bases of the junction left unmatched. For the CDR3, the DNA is TGTGCCAGCAGCCCCCAAGGCGGGAGAAACACCGGGGAGCTGTTTTTT. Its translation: CASSPQGGRNTGELFF. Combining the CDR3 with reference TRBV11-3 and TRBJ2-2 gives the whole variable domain EAGVVQSPRYKIIEKKQPVAFWCNPISGHNTLYWYLQNLGQGPELLIRYENEEAVDDSQLPKDRFSAERLKGVDSTLKIQPAELGDSAVYLCASSPQGGRNTGELFFGEGSRLTVL.

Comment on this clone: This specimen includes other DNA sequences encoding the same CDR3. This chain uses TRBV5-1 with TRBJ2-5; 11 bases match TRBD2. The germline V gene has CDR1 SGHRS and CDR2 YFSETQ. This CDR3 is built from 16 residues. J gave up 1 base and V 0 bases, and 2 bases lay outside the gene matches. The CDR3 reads CASSLGLAGGQETQYF. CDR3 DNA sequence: TGCGCCAGCAGCTTGGGTCTAGCGGGGGGCCAAGAGACCCAGTACTTC.

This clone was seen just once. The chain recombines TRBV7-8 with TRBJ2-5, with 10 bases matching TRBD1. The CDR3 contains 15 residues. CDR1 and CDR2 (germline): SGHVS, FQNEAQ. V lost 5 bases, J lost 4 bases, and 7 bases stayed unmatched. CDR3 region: CASSHDRGLAETQYF. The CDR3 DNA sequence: TGTGCCAGCAGCCACGACAGGGGGCTCGCAGAGACCCAGTACTTC.